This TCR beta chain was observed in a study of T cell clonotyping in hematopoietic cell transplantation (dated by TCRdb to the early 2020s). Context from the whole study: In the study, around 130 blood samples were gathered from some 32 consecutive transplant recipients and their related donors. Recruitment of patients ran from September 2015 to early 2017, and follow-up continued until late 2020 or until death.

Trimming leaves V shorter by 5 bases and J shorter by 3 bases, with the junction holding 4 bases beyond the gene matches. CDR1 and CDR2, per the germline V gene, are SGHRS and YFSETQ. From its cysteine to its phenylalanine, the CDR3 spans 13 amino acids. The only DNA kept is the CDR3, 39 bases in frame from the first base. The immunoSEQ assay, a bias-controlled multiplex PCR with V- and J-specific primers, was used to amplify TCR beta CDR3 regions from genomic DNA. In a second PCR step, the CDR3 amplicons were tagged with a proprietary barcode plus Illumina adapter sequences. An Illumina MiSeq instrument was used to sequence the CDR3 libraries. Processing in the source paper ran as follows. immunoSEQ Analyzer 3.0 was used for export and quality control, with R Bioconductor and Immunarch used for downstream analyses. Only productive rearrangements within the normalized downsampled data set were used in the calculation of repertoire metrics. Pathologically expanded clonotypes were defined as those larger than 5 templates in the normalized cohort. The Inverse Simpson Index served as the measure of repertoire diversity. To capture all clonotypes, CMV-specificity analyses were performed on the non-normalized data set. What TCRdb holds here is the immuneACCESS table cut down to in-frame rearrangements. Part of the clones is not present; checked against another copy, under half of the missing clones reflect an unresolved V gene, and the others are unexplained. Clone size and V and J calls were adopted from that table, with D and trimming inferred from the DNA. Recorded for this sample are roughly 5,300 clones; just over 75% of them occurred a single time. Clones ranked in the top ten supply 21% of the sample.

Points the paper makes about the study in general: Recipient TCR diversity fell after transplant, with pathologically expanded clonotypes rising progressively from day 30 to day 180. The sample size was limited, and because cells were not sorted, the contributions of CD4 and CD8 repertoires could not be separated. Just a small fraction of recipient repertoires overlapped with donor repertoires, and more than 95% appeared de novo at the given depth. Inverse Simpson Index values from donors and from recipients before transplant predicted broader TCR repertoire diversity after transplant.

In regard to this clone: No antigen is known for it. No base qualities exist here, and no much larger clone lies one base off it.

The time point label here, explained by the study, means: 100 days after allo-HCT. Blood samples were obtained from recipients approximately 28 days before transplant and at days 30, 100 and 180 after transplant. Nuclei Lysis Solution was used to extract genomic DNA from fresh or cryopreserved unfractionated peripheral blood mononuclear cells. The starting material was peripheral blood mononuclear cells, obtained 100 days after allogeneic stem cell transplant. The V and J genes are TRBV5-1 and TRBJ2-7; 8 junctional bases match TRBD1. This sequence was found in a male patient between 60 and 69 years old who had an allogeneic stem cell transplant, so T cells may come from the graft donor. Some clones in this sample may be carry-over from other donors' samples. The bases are TGCGCCAGCAGGACAGGGGCCCGCTACGAGCAGTACTTC. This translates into CASRTGARYEQYF.